This TCR beta chain was sequenced during a study of beta chain features in type 1 diabetes. A remark on this clone: The antigen is undetermined.

What was sequenced were expressed TCRB transcripts, since all of the isolated RNA had been reverse transcribed. Profiling relied on immunoSEQ multiplex PCR, and the TCRdb table lists in-frame clones only, not all of them. This sample has fewer than 200,000 clones, with under 9.5% found just once. Sorting based on CD45RO/CCR7/CD25/CD127/CD95/CD27 separated CD4+ naive, central memory, regulatory and stem cell-like memory cells. Overall study findings and caveats: A definitive answer on HLA type influencing TCRB rearrangement was not reached here. Researchers report that Type 1 diabetes patients had moderately but significantly shorter TCRB CDR3s across all four CD4+ subsets. Patients with type 1 diabetes showed fewer VDJ junction insertions and more deletions.

The CDR3 runs 14 residues. Germline V gene sequence: CDR1 SGHNT, CDR2 YYREEE (reference sequence). Trimming pared 0 bases from V and 1 base from J, leaving 4 bases between. The receptor's source is a man aged 18 to 30 in good health. This rearrangement joins TRBV5-4 to TRBJ2-2; D is unresolved. Sequencing was done on a sample of central memory CD4+ T cells from blood. The CDR3 DNA is TGTGCCAGCAGCTTGGCAGGGAACACCGGGGAGCTGTTTTTT. Amino acid sequence: CASSLAGNTGELFF.